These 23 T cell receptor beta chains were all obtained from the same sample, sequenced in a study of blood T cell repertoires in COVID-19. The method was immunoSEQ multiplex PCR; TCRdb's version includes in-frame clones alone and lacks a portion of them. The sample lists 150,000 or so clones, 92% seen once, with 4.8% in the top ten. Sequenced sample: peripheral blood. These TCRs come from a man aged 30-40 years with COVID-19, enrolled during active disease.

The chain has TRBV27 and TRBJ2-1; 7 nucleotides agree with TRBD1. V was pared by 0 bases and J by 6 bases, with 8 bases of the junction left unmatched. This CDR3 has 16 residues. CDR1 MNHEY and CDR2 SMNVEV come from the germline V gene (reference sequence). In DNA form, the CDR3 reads TGTGCCAGCAGTTTATCACCAGGGGGATATCGCAATGAGCAGTTCTTC. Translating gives CASSLSPGGYRNEQFF.

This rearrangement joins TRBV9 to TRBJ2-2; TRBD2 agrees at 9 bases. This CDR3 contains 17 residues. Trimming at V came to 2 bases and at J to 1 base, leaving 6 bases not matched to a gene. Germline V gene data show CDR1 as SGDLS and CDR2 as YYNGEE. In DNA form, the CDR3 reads TGTGCCAGCAGCGTTTCGACAGCGGGGGGGAACACCGGGGAGCTGTTTTTT. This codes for CASSVSTAGGNTGELFF.

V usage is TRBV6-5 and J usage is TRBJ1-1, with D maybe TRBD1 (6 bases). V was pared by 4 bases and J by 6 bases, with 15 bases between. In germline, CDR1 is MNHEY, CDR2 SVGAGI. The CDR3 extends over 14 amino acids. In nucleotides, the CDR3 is TGTGCCAGCAGTTCCATGGACAGTAGGGCTGAAGCTTTCTTT. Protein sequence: CASSSMDSRAEAFF.

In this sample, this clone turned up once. CDR3 protein: CASSLRAGGHYEQYF. CDR3 nucleotides: TGTGCCAGCAGCTTAAGGGCGGGGGGCCACTACGAGCAGTACTTC. The chain has TRBV7-2 and TRBJ2-7, with TRBD2 matching 8 bases. Germline CDR1 SGHTA, CDR2 FQGNSA. The length of the CDR3 is 15 residues. J lost 3 bases, V lost 2 bases, and 6 bases had no gene match.

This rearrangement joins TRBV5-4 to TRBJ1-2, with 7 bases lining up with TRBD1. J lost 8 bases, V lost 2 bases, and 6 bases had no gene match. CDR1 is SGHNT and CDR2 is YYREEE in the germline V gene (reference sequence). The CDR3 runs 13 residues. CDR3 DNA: TGTGCCAGCAGCTTTTTAGGGGGCAGGGGCTACACCTTC. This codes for CASSFLGGRGYTF.

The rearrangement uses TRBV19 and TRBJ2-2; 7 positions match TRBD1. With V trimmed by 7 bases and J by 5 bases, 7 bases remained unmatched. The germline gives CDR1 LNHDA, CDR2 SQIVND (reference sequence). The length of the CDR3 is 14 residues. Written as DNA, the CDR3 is TGTGCCAGTACCGGGACAGCATTAACCGGGGAGCTGTTTTTT. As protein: CASTGTALTGELFF.

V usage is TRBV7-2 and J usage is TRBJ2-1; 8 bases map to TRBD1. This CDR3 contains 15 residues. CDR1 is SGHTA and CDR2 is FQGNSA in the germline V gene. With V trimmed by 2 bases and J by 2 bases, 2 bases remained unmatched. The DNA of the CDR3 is TGTGCCAGCAGCTTATTGACAGGGGCCTACAATGAGCAGTTCTTC. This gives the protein CASSLLTGAYNEQFF.

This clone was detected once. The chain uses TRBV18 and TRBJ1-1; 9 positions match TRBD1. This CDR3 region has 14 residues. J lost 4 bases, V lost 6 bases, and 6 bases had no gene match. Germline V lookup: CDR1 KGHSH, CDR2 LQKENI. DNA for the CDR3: TGTGCCAGCTCGCCGACAGGGGGATCCACTGAAGCTTTCTTT. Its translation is CASSPTGGSTEAFF.

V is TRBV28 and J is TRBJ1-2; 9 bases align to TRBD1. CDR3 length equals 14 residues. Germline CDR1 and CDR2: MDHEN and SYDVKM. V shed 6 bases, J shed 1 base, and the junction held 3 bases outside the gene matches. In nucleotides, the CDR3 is TGTGCCAGCAGCACGGGACAGGGTAACTATGGCTACACCTTC. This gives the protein CASSTGQGNYGYTF.

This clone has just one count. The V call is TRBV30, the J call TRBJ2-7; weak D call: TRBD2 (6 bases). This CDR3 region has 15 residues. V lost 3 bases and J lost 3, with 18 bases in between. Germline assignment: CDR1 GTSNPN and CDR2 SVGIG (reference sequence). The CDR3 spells CAWRVWDSAIYEQYF. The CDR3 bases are TGTGCCTGGAGAGTCTGGGACTCAGCCATCTACGAGCAGTACTTC.

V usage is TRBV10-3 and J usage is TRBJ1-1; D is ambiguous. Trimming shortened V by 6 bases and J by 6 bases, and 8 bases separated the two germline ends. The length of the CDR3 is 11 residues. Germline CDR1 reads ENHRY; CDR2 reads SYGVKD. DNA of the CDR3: TGTGCCATCAGGAGCGGTTCTGAAGCTTTCTTT. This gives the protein CAIRSGSEAFF.

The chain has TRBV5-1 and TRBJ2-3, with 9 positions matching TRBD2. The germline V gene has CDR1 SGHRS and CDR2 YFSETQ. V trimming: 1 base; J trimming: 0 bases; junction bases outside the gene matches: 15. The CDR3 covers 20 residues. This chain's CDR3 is CASSLFRLAGPPTSTDTQYF. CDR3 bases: TGCGCCAGCAGCTTGTTCCGGCTAGCGGGACCTCCTACTAGCACAGATACGCAGTATTTT.

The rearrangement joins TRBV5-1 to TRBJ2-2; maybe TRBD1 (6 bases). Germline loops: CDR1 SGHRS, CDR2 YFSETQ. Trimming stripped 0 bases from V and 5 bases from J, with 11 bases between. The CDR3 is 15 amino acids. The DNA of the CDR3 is TGCGCCAGCAGCTTGGCGCCAAGGGGGACCGGGGAGCTGTTTTTT. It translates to CASSLAPRGTGELFF. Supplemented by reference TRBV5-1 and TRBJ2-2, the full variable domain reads KAGVTQTPRYLIKTRGQQVTLSCSPISGHRSVSWYQQTPGQGLQFLFEYFSETQRNKGNFPGRFSGRQFSNSRSEMNVSTLELGDSALYLCASSLAPRGTGELFFGEGSRLTVL.

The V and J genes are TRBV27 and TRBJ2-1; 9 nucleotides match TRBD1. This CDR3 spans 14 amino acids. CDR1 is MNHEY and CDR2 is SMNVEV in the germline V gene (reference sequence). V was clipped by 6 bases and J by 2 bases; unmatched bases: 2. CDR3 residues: CASSRQGAYNEQFF. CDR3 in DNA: TGTGCCAGCAGCCGACAGGGGGCCTACAATGAGCAGTTCTTC.

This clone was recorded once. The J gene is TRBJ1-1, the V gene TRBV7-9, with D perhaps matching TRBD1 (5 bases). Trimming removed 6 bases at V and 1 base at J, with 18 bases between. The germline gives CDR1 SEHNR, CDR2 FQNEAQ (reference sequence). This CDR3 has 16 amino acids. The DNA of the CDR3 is TGTGCCAGCAGTCCTTTCGGGGGACGGGAGAACACTGAAGCTTTCTTT. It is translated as CASSPFGGRENTEAFF. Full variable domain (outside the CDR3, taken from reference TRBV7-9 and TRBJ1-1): DTGVSQNPRHKITKRGQNVTFRCDPISEHNRLYWYRQTLGQGPEFLTYFQNEAQLEKSRLLSDRFSAERPKGSFSTLEIQRTEQGDSAMYLCASSPFGGRENTEAFFGQGTRLTVV.

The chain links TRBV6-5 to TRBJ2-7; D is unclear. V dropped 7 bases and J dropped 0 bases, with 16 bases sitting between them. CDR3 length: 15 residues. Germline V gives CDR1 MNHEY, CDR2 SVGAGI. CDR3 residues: CASINRHPLSYEQYF. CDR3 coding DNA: TGTGCCAGCATTAATAGACACCCTCTCTCCTACGAGCAGTACTTC.

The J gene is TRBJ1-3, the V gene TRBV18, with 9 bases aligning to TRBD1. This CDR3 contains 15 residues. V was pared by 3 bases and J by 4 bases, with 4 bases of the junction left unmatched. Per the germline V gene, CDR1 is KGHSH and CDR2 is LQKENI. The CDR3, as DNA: TGTGCCAGCTCACCTCGGACAGGGGAAGGAAACACCATATATTTT. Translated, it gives CASSPRTGEGNTIYF.

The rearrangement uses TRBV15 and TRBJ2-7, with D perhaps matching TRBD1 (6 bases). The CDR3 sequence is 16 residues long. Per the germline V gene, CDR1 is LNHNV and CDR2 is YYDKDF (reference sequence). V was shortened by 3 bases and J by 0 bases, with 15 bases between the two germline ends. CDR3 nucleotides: TGTGCCACCAGCAGGACATCCGGGACACTCTCCTACGAGCAGTACTTC. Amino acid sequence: CATSRTSGTLSYEQYF.

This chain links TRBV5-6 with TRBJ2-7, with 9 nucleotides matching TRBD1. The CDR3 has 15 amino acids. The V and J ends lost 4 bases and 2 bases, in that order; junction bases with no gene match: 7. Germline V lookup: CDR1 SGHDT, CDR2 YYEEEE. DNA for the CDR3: TGTGCCAGCAGCCCGGTCGGGACAGGGACCTACGAGCAGTACTTC. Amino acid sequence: CASSPVGTGTYEQYF.

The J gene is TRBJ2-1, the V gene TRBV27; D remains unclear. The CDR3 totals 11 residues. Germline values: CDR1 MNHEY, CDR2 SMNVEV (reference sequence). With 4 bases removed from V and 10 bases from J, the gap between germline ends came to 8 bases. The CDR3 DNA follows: TGTGCCAGCAGTTCTCAACTAGAGCAGTTCTTC. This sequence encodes CASSSQLEQFF.

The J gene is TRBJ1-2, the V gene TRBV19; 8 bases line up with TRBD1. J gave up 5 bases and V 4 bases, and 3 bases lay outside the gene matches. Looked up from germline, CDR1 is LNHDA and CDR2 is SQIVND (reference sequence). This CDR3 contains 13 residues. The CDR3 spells CASSTGQEYGYTF. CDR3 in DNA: TGTGCCAGTAGTACGGGACAGGAATATGGCTACACCTTC.

Here the CDR3 DNA reads TGTGCCAGCAGCGTTACGGGGAACACTGAAGCTTTCTTT. Protein: CASSVTGNTEAFF. This chain links TRBV28 with TRBJ1-1; D remains unclear. This CDR3 spans 13 amino acids. Per the germline V gene, CDR1 is MDHEN and CDR2 is SYDVKM. V was shortened by 6 bases and J by 1 base, with 9 bases between the two germline ends.

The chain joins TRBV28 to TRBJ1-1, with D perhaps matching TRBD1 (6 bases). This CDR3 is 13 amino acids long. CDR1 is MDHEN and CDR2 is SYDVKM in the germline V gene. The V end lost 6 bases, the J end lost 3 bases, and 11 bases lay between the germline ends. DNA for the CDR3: TGTGCCAGCAGACAGGGTGATTACACTGAAGCTTTCTTT. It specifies CASRQGDYTEAFF.